The clone carrying this T cell receptor (beta chain) showed up many times. The data originate from a study of T cells in Graves' hyperthyroidism and ophthalmopathy. Amplification targeted TCR beta CDR3 regions from RNA transcripts. The HTBI primer set was used in a first-round RT-PCR of the TCR CDR3. TCRdb used MiXCR to reprocess the multiplex PCR reads, holding one entry per CDR3 protein. The sample yields approximately 400,000 distinct CDR3 sequences, over 15% seen once. The CDR3 loop spans 12 amino acids. Germline V lookup: CDR1 LNHNV, CDR2 YYDKDF (reference sequence). Trimming left V 0 bases short and J 8 bases short, with 7 bases between.

This clonotype was sampled from a woman aged 18-29 years with Graves' hyperthyroidism. Sequencing used blood. The chain links TRBV15 to TRBJ1-1, with D uncertain. The CDR3 protein is CATSRDPREAFF. As DNA, the CDR3 is TGTGCCACCAGCAGAGATCCCAGGGAAGCTTTCTTT.